The 21 T cell receptor beta chains below were found in one sample sequenced in a study of cytomegalovirus exposure and HLA in healthy donors. 60 Vbeta and 13 Jbeta primers were used in PCR. Only in-frame clones appear in the TCRdb table, and some are missing; sequencing was by immunoSEQ multiplex PCR. The data contain 130,000 to 150,000 clones, around 72% of them singletons. Sequencing was carried out using PBMCs. The receptors were sampled from a man aged 35-49 years in good health and CMV-seronegative.

With regard to this clone: Other DNA sequences in the sample encode the same CDR3. The chain carries TRBV5-1 and TRBJ2-7; maybe TRBD1 (6 bases). Per germline, CDR1 SGHRS and CDR2 YFSETQ. The CDR3 loop spans 12 amino acids. V shed 4 bases and J shed 4 bases, with 9 bases lying between them. The CDR3 sequence: CASSLGGYEQYF. DNA for the CDR3: TGCGCCAGCAGCCTAGGGGGATACGAGCAGTACTTC.

V and J are TRBV5-1 and TRBJ1-1; TRBD1 aligns across 7 bases. The V segment lost 1 base and the J segment 11 bases; nucleotides outside the gene matches: 8. Germline V lookup: CDR1 SGHRS, CDR2 YFSETQ. This CDR3 comprises 13 residues. The CDR3 coding sequence is TGCGCCAGCAGCTTGTATATTCAGGGGGAGGCTTTCTTT. It is translated as CASSLYIQGEAFF.

The V gene is TRBV9, the J gene TRBJ1-2; TRBD1 agrees at 9 bases. Germline assignment: CDR1 SGDLS and CDR2 YYNGEE. Trimming took 1 base from V and 4 from J; bases not matched to a gene: 5. This CDR3 has 15 residues. The CDR3 coding sequence is TGTGCCAGCAGCGTAAAGGGGACAGGGACCTATGGCTACACCTTC. Amino acids: CASSVKGTGTYGYTF.

This rearrangement joins TRBV5-4 to TRBJ2-7, with 8 bases aligning to TRBD1. From germline, CDR1 is SGHNT and CDR2 YYREEE (reference sequence). This CDR3 has 14 residues. V dropped 3 bases and J dropped 3; count of bases not matched to a gene: 5. As DNA, the CDR3 is TGTGCCAGCAGCTCTACAGGGGGACTCTACGAGCAGTACTTC. Its translation: CASSSTGGLYEQYF.

This chain links TRBV7-3 with TRBJ2-1; D may be TRBD1 (6 bases). V was pared by 2 bases and J by 1 base, with 9 bases between. Germline lookup yields CDR1 SGHTA and CDR2 FQGTGA. The CDR3 has 15 amino acids. The CDR3 here is CASSLGQTSYNEQFF. The CDR3, as DNA: TGTGCCAGCAGCTTAGGACAGACTTCCTACAATGAGCAGTTCTTC. Full variable domain (outside the CDR3, taken from reference TRBV7-3 and TRBJ2-1): GAGVSQTPSNKVTEKGKYVELRCDPISGHTALYWYRQSLGQGPEFLIYFQGTGAADDSGLPNDRFFAVRPEGSVSTLKIQRTERGDSAVYLCASSLGQTSYNEQFFGPGTRLTVL.

The J gene is TRBJ2-1, the V gene TRBV4-1; D gene uncertain. The CDR3 is 13 residues long. V was shortened by 4 bases and J by 9 bases, with 13 bases between the two germline ends. The germline gives CDR1 MGHRA, CDR2 YSYEKL. The CDR3 reads CASSRQARSEQFF. CDR3 nucleotide sequence: TGCGCCAGCAGCCGCCAAGCCCGTAGTGAGCAGTTCTTC.

This chain connects TRBV6-5 to TRBJ1-5, with D possibly being TRBD1 (5 bases). Between the trimmed V and J ends, which lost 6 bases and 4 bases, there was a span of 7 bases. The germline V gene has CDR1 MNHEY and CDR2 SVGAGI. The CDR3 is 12 amino acids. DNA for the CDR3: TGTGCCAGCAGGGCAGGGAATCAGCCCCAGCATTTT. Protein product: CASRAGNQPQHF.

In this sample, this clone turned up a few times. This chain links TRBV9 with TRBJ2-7, with 7 bases matching TRBD2. This CDR3 comprises 16 residues. Germline V gives CDR1 SGDLS, CDR2 YYNGEE. V shed 0 bases and J 5 bases; nucleotides not matched to a gene: 11. Here the CDR3 DNA reads TGTGCCAGCAGCGTAGGGGTCGGGGAGGGAGTAAACGAGCAGTACTTC. It yields the protein CASSVGVGEGVNEQYF.

CDR3 in DNA: TGCGCCAGCAGCCAAGCATGGGACAACTACAATGAGCAGTTCTTC. It specifies CASSQAWDNYNEQFF. V usage is TRBV4-1 and J usage is TRBJ2-1; possibly TRBD1 for D (6 bases). V lost 1 base to trimming and J lost 3 bases, with 10 bases between them. The CDR3 is 15 amino acids. In germline, CDR1 is MGHRA, CDR2 YSYEKL.

This clone was counted a few times. V is TRBV12-5 and J is TRBJ2-7; weak D call: TRBD1 (5 bases). The germline V and J ends were trimmed by 3 bases and 0 bases, with 24 bases remaining between them. CDR1 LGHNT and CDR2 FRNRAP come from the germline V gene. This CDR3 is 19 amino acids long. CDR3 in DNA: TGTGCTAGTGGTTTAACAGCCCCCGGGTACAGGTTCTTCTCCTACGAGCAGTACTTC. Amino acids: CASGLTAPGYRFFSYEQYF.

This clone appeared once. This sequence joins TRBV7-8 and TRBJ1-5; 8 bases fit TRBD1. The germline V gene has CDR1 SGHVS and CDR2 FQNEAQ. Unmatched junction bases numbered 11, after V lost 0 bases and J lost 7 bases. There are 17 residues in the CDR3. CDR3 coding DNA: TGTGCCAGCAGCTTAGCGTATGGACAGGGAAGTGGCCAGCCCCAGCATTTT. Translating it yields CASSLAYGQGSGQPQHF. The full variable domain, rest sourced from reference TRBV7-8 and TRBJ1-5, is GAGVSQSPRYKVAKRGQDVALRCDPISGHVSLFWYQQALGQGPEFLTYFQNEAQLDKSGLPSDRFFAERPEGSVSTLKIQRTQQEDSAVYLCASSLAYGQGSGQPQHFGDGTRLSIL.

This clone has a handful of counts. The chain combines TRBV6-4 with TRBJ2-3, with 11 bases matching TRBD2. Germline V CDR1 and CDR2: MRHNA, SNTAGT. V dropped 2 bases and J dropped 9; count of bases not matched to a gene: 7. There are 15 residues in the CDR3. The CDR3 DNA reads TGTGCCAGCAGTGACATAGCGGGAGGGCCTGACACGCAGTATTTT. The encoded protein is CASSDIAGGPDTQYF.

CDR3: CAISEWTGLAPYEQYF. Written as DNA, the CDR3 is TGTGCCATCAGTGAGTGGACAGGGCTGGCCCCCTACGAGCAGTACTTC. V gene TRBV10-3 combines with J gene TRBJ2-7; 8 bases align to TRBD1. The CDR3 loop spans 16 amino acids. V shed 1 base and J 2 bases; nucleotides not matched to a gene: 7. CDR1 is ENHRY, CDR2 SYGVKD, per germline.

V is TRBV18 and J is TRBJ1-1, with 8 nucleotides matching TRBD1. Germline loops: CDR1 KGHSH, CDR2 LQKENI. Trimming at V came to 2 bases and at J to 1 base, leaving 6 bases not matched to a gene. The CDR3 length is 16 residues. CDR3 protein: CASSPVDRGKNTEAFF. CDR3 nucleotides: TGTGCCAGCTCACCAGTCGACAGGGGTAAGAACACTGAAGCTTTCTTT.

This clone was seen a few times. V usage is TRBV9 and J usage is TRBJ2-1, with D maybe TRBD1 (5 bases). The CDR3 loop spans 16 amino acids. Germline-derived CDR1 and CDR2 are SGDLS and YYNGEE. With 3 bases removed from V and 2 bases from J, the gap between germline ends came to 15 bases. The CDR3 protein is CASSAQGLYPYNEQFF. The DNA of the CDR3 is TGTGCCAGCAGCGCCCAGGGATTGTACCCCTACAATGAGCAGTTCTTC.

This clone was found once. The rearrangement links TRBV28 to TRBJ1-2; tentative D call: TRBD1 (5 bases). The germline V and J ends were trimmed by 6 bases and 4 bases, with 18 bases remaining between them. CDR1 and CDR2 (germline): MDHEN, SYDVKM. The CDR3 is 15 residues long. The CDR3 here is CASSPSLDNAYGYTF. DNA of the CDR3: TGTGCCAGCAGCCCCTCGCTGGACAACGCCTATGGCTACACCTTC.

In nucleotides, the CDR3 is TGTGCCAGCAGCTCACAGGGGGGAGGTCAGCCCCAGCATTTT. This sequence encodes CASSSQGGGQPQHF. The V gene is TRBV5-4, the J gene TRBJ1-5; 8 positions match TRBD1. Germline V gene sequence: CDR1 SGHNT, CDR2 YYREEE (reference sequence). V lost 3 bases and J lost 6; bases outside the gene matches: 5. The CDR3 covers 14 residues.

This clone was detected only a few times. The chain couples TRBV27 to TRBJ2-3; 10 positions match TRBD1. The CDR3 length is 16 residues. Trimming took 6 bases from V and 3 from J; bases not matched to a gene: 9. CDR1 is MNHEY and CDR2 is SMNVEV in the germline V gene (reference sequence). The CDR3 loop reads CASRPGPGQGTDTQYF. CDR3 nucleotides: TGTGCCAGCAGGCCTGGACCGGGACAGGGGACAGATACGCAGTATTTT.

About this clone itself: One end of the junction fails to match germline, which may point to a read error. Other DNA sequences of this sample code for an identical CDR3. CDR3 loop: CASSVGQGLTNEKLFF. CDR3 sequence (DNA): TGTGCCAGCAGCGTGGGACAGGGGCTGACTAATGAAAAACTGTTTTTC. The rearrangement links TRBV25-1 to TRBJ1-4; 10 positions match TRBD1. The CDR3 has 16 amino acids. CDR1 is MGHDK and CDR2 is SYGVNS in the germline V gene.

The genes are TRBV4-2 and TRBJ2-1; TRBD2 aligns across 7 bases. This CDR3 is built from 15 residues. The V gene's germline CDR1 is LGHNA and CDR2 YNFKEQ. Trimming at V came to 5 bases and at J to 1 base, leaving 5 bases not matched to a gene. CDR3 loop: CASSARERSYNEQFF. CDR3 DNA sequence: TGTGCCAGCAGCGCGCGGGAGAGGTCCTACAATGAGCAGTTCTTC.

The chain carries TRBV30 and TRBJ2-7; the D gene is possibly TRBD1 (6 bases). The CDR3 totals 15 residues. Germline V gene sequence: CDR1 GTSNPN, CDR2 SVGIG (reference sequence). Trimming pared 6 bases from V and 0 bases from J, leaving 18 bases between. The chain's CDR3 is CACPKPGHPSYEQYF. The DNA for the CDR3 is TGTGCCTGCCCAAAACCGGGACATCCCTCCTACGAGCAGTACTTC.